These 20 T cell receptor beta chains originate from one sample sequenced in a study of T cell responses to AZD1222 COVID-19 vaccine. Repertoires were generated with immunoSEQ multiplex PCR, while TCRdb's copy carries only in-frame clones and drops some. This table holds around 190,000 clones, 91% found once. Sample: peripheral blood, taken 28 days after the second AZD1222 dose. The origin of the receptors is an adult who received the AZD1222 COVID-19 vaccine.

The rearrangement links TRBV5-1 to TRBJ2-2; tentatively, D is TRBD1 (5 bases). Per germline, CDR1 SGHRS and CDR2 YFSETQ. V was shortened by 0 bases and J by 5 bases, with 11 bases between the two germline ends. This CDR3 has 15 amino acids. The CDR3 bases are TGCGCCAGCAGCTTGGCCCAGGGTCTAACCGGGGAGCTGTTTTTT. Its translation is CASSLAQGLTGELFF.

This clone was detected a few times. The chain combines TRBV9 with TRBJ2-7, with D perhaps matching TRBD1 or TRBD2 (5 bases each). This CDR3 has 15 amino acids. Germline loops: CDR1 SGDLS, CDR2 YYNGEE. With 2 bases removed from V and 3 bases from J, the gap between germline ends came to 15 bases. The DNA of the CDR3 is TGTGCCAGCAGCGTGGGCAGGGACCTTAGCTACGAGCAGTACTTC. It yields the protein CASSVGRDLSYEQYF.

The CDR3 DNA reads TGTGCCAGCAGCCAGGGCGGGGGAAACACCATATATTTT. Translated: CASSQGGGNTIYF. V is TRBV6-5 and J is TRBJ1-3; tentative D call: TRBD1 (5 bases). The V and J ends lost 6 bases and 4 bases respectively, with 10 bases between them. Germline V lookup: CDR1 MNHEY, CDR2 SVGAGI. This CDR3 has 13 amino acids.

The chain carries TRBV6-5 and TRBJ2-1, with 7 bases matching TRBD1. Germline V gene lookup returns CDR1 MNHEY and CDR2 SVGAGI. V lost 6 bases, J lost 4 bases, and 9 bases stayed unmatched. This CDR3 contains 15 residues. The CDR3 DNA sequence: TGTGCCAGCAGGAAAGACAGGGCAAATTACAATGAGCAGTTCTTC. Translating gives CASRKDRANYNEQFF.

This sequence joins TRBV2 and TRBJ2-7; D may be TRBD1 (5 bases). Germline V CDR1 and CDR2: SNHLY, FYNNEI. Between the trimmed V and J ends, which lost 5 bases and 2 bases, there was a span of 13 bases. This CDR3 spans 14 amino acids. Here the CDR3 DNA reads TGTGCCAGCAGTCTTCAGGGAATCCCCTACGAGCAGTACTTC. Protein sequence: CASSLQGIPYEQYF.

Written as DNA, the CDR3 is TGTGCCTGGAGAGGGGCGAAATCACCCCTCCACTTT. Amino acid sequence: CAWRGAKSPLHF. The gene calls are TRBV30 and TRBJ1-6, with a tentative D call TRBD1 (5 bases). The V end lost 3 bases, the J end lost 10 bases, and 10 bases lay between the germline ends. Looked up from germline, CDR1 is GTSNPN and CDR2 is SVGIG (reference sequence). There are 12 residues in the CDR3.

The chain is built from TRBV6-5 and TRBJ1-2; maybe TRBD1 (6 bases). V shed 8 bases and J shed 3 bases, with 13 bases lying between them. Germline V gene lookup returns CDR1 MNHEY and CDR2 SVGAGI. CDR3 length: 13 amino acids. CDR3 region: CASGLHRDYGYTF. In DNA, the CDR3 is TGTGCCAGCGGCCTCCACAGGGACTATGGCTACACCTTC.

The V call is TRBV7-2, the J call TRBJ1-4; 9 bases align to TRBD1. The CDR3 has 15 residues. V shed 3 bases, J shed 8 bases, and the junction held 7 bases outside the gene matches. Germline lookup yields CDR1 SGHTA and CDR2 FQGNSA. The CDR3 nucleotides read TGTGCCAGCAGCTTTCATGGGACAGGGATAGAAAAACTGTTTTTT. Residues: CASSFHGTGIEKLFF.

The chain uses TRBV9 and TRBJ1-5; TRBD1 might be the D (6 bases). The CDR3 is 15 residues long. V lost 4 bases, J lost 1 base, and 12 bases lay in between. CDR1 and CDR2 from the germline V gene are SGDLS and YYNGEE. CDR3 sequence reads: CASSPGEVSNQPQHF. CDR3 coding DNA: TGTGCCAGCAGCCCAGGGGAGGTAAGCAATCAGCCCCAGCATTTT.

The chain carries TRBV6-5 and TRBJ2-3; TRBD1 agrees at 9 bases. This CDR3 has 15 amino acids. Germline-derived CDR1 and CDR2 are MNHEY and SVGAGI. Germline trimming cut 6 bases from V and 4 bases from J; bases unmatched to any gene: 8. The CDR3: CASSVTGGSPDTQYF. Here the CDR3 DNA reads TGTGCCAGCAGCGTAACAGGGGGCAGTCCAGATACGCAGTATTTT.

The chain combines TRBV20-1 with TRBJ2-7; D is possibly TRBD1 (6 bases). This CDR3 spans 14 amino acids. The germline CDR1 and CDR2 sequences are DFQATT and SNEGSKA (reference sequence). The V gene lost 3 bases and the J gene lost 0 bases, with 12 bases spanning the gap. The CDR3 DNA is TGCAGTGCTAGTCCCTGGGACATCTCCTACGAGCAGTACTTC. This encodes CSASPWDISYEQYF.

V gene TRBV7-9 combines with J gene TRBJ1-1; D may be TRBD1 (6 bases). The germline V gene has CDR1 SEHNR and CDR2 FQNEAQ (reference sequence). V was trimmed by 3 bases and J by 2 bases, leaving 13 bases between them. The CDR3 sequence is 15 residues long. CDR3 sequence reads: CASSFPQGSNTEAFF. The CDR3 region has the DNA TGTGCCAGCAGCTTCCCACAGGGATCTAACACTGAAGCTTTCTTT.

This chain connects TRBV9 to TRBJ2-1; TRBD2 is a possible D gene (5 bases). This CDR3 region has 13 residues. V lost 2 bases to trimming and J lost 2 bases, with 5 bases between them. Germline CDR1 SGDLS, CDR2 YYNGEE. The CDR3 loop reads CASSVGAYNEQFF. The CDR3 coding sequence is TGTGCCAGCAGCGTCGGGGCCTACAATGAGCAGTTCTTC.

The gene calls are TRBV7-2 and TRBJ1-2, with D uncertain. This CDR3 spans 12 amino acids. V dropped 3 bases and J dropped 5 bases, with 7 bases sitting between them. In germline, CDR1 is SGHTA, CDR2 FQGNSA. CDR3 nucleotide sequence: TGTGCCAGCAGCTTTGAAGGTTATGGCTACACCTTC. It encodes CASSFEGYGYTF.

The gene calls are TRBV27 and TRBJ2-3, with 9 bases matching TRBD2. This CDR3 contains 16 residues. CDR1 and CDR2 (germline): MNHEY, SMNVEV (reference sequence). J was trimmed by 0 bases and V by 1 base; bases with no gene match: 2. The CDR3, as DNA: TGTGCCAGCAGTTTATTAACTAGCGGGAGCACAGATACGCAGTATTTT. It encodes CASSLLTSGSTDTQYF.

V gene TRBV27 combines with J gene TRBJ1-1; tentatively, D is TRBD1 (5 bases). Trimming shortened V by 9 bases and J by 3 bases, and 11 bases separated the two germline ends. This CDR3 spans 12 amino acids. Germline V gene sequence: CDR1 MNHEY, CDR2 SMNVEV (reference sequence). CDR3 amino acids: CASGTGYTEAFF. The CDR3 bases are TGTGCCAGTGGGACGGGGTACACTGAAGCTTTCTTT.

V is TRBV9 and J is TRBJ1-4; D possibly corresponds to TRBD1 (5 bases). Germline-derived CDR1 and CDR2 are SGDLS and YYNGEE. The CDR3 has 13 amino acids. The V gene lost 0 bases and the J gene lost 8 bases, with 8 bases spanning the gap. In nucleotides, the CDR3 is TGTGCCAGCAGCGTAGCAGCAGGGGAAAAACTGTTTTTT. It translates to CASSVAAGEKLFF.

CDR3 nucleotides: TGTGCCAGCTCACCAGGCGGGACAGGGGGCGCGAGTACACATCAGCCCCAGCATTTT. Protein: CASSPGGTGGASTHQPQHF. The chain joins TRBV18 to TRBJ1-5; 12 bases line up with TRBD1. In germline, CDR1 is KGHSH, CDR2 LQKENI. This CDR3 comprises 19 residues. The J segment lost 5 bases and the V segment lost 2 bases, leaving 13 bases of the junction unmatched. Supplemented by reference TRBV18 and TRBJ1-5, the full variable domain reads NAGVMQNPRHLVRRRGQEARLRCSPMKGHSHVYWYRQLPEEGLKFMVYLQKENIIDESGMPKERFSAEFPKEGPSILRIQQVVRGDSAAYFCASSPGGTGGASTHQPQHFGDGTRLSIL.

This sequence joins TRBV6-5 and TRBJ2-5; D is undetermined. CDR1 is MNHEY, CDR2 SVGAGI, per germline. The CDR3 is made up of 11 amino acids. V was cut by 5 bases and J by 2 bases, with 3 bases left in between. In DNA form, the CDR3 reads TGTGCCAGCAGTCCACAAGAGACCCAGTACTTC. It encodes CASSPQETQYF.

The V and J genes are TRBV29-1 and TRBJ2-7; 11 nucleotides match TRBD2. Germline V gives CDR1 SQVTM, CDR2 ANQGSEA. V lost 7 bases, J lost 3 bases, and 11 bases stayed unmatched. The CDR3 runs to 15 residues. The CDR3 spells CSALAGGFSNYEQYF. CDR3 coding DNA: TGCAGCGCCCTAGCGGGAGGTTTCTCTAACTACGAGCAGTACTTC.